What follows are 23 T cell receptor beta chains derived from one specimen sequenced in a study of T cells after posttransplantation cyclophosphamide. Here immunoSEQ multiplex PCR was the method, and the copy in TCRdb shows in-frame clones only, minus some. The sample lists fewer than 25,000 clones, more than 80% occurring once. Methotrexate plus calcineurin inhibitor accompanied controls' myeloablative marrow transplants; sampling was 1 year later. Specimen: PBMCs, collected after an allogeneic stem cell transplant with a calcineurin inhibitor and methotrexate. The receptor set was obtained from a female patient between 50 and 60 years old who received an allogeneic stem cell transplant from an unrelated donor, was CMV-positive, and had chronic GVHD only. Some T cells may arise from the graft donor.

The CDR3 DNA reads TGTGCCAGCTCCGGACAGCCGGGACTAGCGGCCGGCGAGCAGTACTTC. Translating gives CASSGQPGLAAGEQYF. V is TRBV7-8 and J is TRBJ2-7; TRBD2 matches 11 bases. The germline V gene has CDR1 SGHVS and CDR2 FQNEAQ. V lost 8 bases and J lost 6; bases outside the gene matches: 15. CDR3 length equals 16 residues.

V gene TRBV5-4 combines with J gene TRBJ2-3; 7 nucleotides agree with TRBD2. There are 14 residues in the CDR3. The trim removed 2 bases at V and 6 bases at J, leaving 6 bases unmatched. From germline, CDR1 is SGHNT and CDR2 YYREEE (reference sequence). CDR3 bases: TGTGCCAGCAGCTTAGGTGGGAGGGCTGATACGCAGTATTTT. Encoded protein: CASSLGGRADTQYF.

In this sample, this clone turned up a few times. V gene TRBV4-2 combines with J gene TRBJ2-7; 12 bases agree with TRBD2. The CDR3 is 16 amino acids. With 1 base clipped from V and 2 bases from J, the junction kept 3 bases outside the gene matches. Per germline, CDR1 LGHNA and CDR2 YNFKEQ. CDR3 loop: CASSQVASGRAYEQYF. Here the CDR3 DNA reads TGTGCCAGCAGCCAAGTGGCTAGCGGGAGGGCCTACGAGCAGTACTTC.

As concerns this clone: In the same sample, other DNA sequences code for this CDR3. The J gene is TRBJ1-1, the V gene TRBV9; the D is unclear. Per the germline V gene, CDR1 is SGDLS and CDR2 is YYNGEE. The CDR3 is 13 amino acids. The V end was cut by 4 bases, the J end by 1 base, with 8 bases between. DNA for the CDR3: TGTGCCAGCAGCCCTCGGGGGAACACTGAAGCTTTCTTT. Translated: CASSPRGNTEAFF. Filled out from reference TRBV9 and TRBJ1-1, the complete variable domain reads DSGVTQTPKHLITATGQRVTLRCSPRSGDLSVYWYQQSLDQGLQFLIQYYNGEERAKGNILERFSAQQFPDLHSELNLSSLELGDSALYFCASSPRGNTEAFFGQGTRLTVV.

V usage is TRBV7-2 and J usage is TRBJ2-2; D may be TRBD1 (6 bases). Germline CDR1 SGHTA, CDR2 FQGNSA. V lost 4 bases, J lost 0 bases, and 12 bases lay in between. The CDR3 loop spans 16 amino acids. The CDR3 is CASSSEGVTNTGELFF. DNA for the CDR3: TGTGCCAGCAGCTCTGAGGGGGTTACGAACACCGGGGAGCTGTTTTTT.

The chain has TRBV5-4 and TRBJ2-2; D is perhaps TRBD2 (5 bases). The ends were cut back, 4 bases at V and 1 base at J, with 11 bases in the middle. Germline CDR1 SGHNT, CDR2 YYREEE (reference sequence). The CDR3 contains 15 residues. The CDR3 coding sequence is TGTGCCAGCAGCGGTGGAGGAAGGAACACCGGGGAGCTGTTTTTT. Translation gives CASSGGGRNTGELFF.

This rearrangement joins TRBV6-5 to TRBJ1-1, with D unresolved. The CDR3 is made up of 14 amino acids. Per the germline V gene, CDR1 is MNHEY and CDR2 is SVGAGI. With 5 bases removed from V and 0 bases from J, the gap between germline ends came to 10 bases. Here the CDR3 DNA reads TGTGCCAGCAGTATAACAGATATGAACACTGAAGCTTTCTTT. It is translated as CASSITDMNTEAFF.

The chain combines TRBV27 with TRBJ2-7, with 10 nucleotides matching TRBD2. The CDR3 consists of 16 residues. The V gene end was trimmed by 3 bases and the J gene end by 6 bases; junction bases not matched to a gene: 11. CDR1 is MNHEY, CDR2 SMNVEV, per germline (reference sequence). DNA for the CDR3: TGTGCCAGCAGTTTTAACCCCTACCTAGCGGGAGCCGAGCAGTACTTC. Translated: CASSFNPYLAGAEQYF.

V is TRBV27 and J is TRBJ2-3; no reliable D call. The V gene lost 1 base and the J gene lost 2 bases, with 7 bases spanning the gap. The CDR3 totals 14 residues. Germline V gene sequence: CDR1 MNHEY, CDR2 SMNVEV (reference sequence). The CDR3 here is CASSLWLDTDTQYF. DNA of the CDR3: TGTGCCAGCAGTTTATGGCTAGACACAGATACGCAGTATTTT.

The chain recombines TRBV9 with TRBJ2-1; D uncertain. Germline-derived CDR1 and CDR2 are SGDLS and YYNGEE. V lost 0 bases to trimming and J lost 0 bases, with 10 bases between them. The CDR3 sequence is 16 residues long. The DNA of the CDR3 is TGTGCCAGCAGCGTAGATTTCTTCCCCTCCTACAATGAGCAGTTCTTC. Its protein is CASSVDFFPSYNEQFF.

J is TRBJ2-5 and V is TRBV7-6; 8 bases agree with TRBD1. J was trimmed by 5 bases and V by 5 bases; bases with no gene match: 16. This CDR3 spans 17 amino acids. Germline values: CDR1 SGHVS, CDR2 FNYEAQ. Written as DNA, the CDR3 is TGTGCCAGCAGCCGCCTCTTAGGGACAGGAGTGGGGGAGACCCAGTACTTC. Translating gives CASSRLLGTGVGETQYF.

In DNA, the CDR3 is TGTGCCAGCAGCACCAGGGTTGCTGGGGCCAACGTCCTGACTTTC. Amino acid sequence: CASSTRVAGANVLTF. The V call is TRBV7-3, the J call TRBJ2-6, with TRBD1 as a possible D gene (5 bases). This CDR3 region has 15 residues. Germline V gene data show CDR1 as SGHTA and CDR2 as FQGTGA. The ends were cut back, 5 bases at V and 2 bases at J, with 10 bases in the middle.

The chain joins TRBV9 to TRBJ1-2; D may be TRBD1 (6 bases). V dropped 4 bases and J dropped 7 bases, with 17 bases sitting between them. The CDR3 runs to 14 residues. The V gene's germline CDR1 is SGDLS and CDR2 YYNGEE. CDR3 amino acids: CASSSPGTLGGYTF. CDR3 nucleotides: TGTGCCAGCAGCTCCCCCGGGACATTGGGTGGCTACACCTTC. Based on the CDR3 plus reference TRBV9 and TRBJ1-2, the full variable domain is DSGVTQTPKHLITATGQRVTLRCSPRSGDLSVYWYQQSLDQGLQFLIQYYNGEERAKGNILERFSAQQFPDLHSELNLSSLELGDSALYFCASSSPGTLGGYTFGSGTRLTVV.

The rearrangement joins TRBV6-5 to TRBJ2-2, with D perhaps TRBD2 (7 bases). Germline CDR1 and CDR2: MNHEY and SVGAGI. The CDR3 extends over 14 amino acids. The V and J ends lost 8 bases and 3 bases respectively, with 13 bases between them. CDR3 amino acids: CASSREGDTGELFF. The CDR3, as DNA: TGTGCCAGCTCGAGGGAGGGGGACACCGGGGAGCTGTTTTTT.

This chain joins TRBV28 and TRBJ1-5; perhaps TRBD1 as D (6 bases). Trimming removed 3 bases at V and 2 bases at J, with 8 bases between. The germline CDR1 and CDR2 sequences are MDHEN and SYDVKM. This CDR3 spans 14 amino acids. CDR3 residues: CASSLRQGNQPQHF. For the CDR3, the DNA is TGTGCCAGCAGTTTGAGACAGGGCAATCAGCCCCAGCATTTT.

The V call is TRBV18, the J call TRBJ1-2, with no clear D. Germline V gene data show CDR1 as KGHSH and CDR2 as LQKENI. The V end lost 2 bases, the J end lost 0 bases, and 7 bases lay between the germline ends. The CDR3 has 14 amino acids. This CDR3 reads CASSPGTANYGYTF. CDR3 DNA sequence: TGTGCCAGCTCACCAGGAACAGCTAACTATGGCTACACCTTC.

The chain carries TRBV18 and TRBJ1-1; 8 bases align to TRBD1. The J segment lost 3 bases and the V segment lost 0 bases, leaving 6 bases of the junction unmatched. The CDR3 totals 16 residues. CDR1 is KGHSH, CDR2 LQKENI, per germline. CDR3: CASSPPPGGAHTEAFF. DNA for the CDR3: TGTGCCAGCTCACCACCGCCAGGGGGCGCGCACACTGAAGCTTTCTTT.

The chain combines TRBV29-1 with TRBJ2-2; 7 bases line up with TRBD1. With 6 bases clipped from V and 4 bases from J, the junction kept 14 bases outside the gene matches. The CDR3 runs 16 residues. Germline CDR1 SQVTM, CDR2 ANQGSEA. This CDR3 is CSVVAKPGQSTGELFF. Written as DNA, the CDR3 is TGCAGCGTCGTTGCAAAACCGGGACAGTCCACCGGGGAGCTGTTTTTT.

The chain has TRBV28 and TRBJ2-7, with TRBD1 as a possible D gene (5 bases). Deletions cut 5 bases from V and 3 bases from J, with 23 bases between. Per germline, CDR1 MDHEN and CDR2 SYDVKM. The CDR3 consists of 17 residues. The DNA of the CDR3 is TGTGCCAGCAGTCCAAAATATGGGGCCTTGAAGGGCTACGAGCAGTACTTC. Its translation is CASSPKYGALKGYEQYF.

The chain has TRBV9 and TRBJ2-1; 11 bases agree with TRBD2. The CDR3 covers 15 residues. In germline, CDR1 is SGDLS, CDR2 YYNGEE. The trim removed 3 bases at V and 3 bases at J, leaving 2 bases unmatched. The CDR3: CASSGGLADYNEQFF. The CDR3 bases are TGTGCCAGCAGCGGGGGACTAGCGGACTACAATGAGCAGTTCTTC. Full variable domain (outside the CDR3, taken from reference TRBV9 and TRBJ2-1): DSGVTQTPKHLITATGQRVTLRCSPRSGDLSVYWYQQSLDQGLQFLIQYYNGEERAKGNILERFSAQQFPDLHSELNLSSLELGDSALYFCASSGGLADYNEQFFGPGTRLTVL.

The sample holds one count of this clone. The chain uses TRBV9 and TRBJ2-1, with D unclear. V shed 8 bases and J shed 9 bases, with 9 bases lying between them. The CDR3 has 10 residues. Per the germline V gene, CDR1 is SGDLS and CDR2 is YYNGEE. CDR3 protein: CASSGPEQFF. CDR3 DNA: TGTGCCAGTTCTGGGCCTGAGCAGTTCTTC.

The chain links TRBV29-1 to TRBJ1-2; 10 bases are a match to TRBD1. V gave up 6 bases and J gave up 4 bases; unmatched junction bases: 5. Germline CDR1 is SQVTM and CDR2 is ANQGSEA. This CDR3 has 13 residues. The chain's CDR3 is CSVDRQGAYGYTF. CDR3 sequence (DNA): TGCAGCGTGGACCGACAGGGGGCCTATGGCTACACCTTC.

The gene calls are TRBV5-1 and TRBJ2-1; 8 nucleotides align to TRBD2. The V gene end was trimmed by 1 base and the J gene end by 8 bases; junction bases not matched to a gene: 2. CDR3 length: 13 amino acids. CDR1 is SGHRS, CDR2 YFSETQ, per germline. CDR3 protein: CASSLTSGHEQFF. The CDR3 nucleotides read TGCGCCAGCAGCTTGACTAGCGGCCATGAGCAGTTCTTC.